Presented here are 5 T cell receptor beta chains from one specimen sequenced in a study of blood T cell repertoires in COVID-19. Data came from immunoSEQ multiplex PCR; TCRdb stores just in-frame clones and leaves some out. The data hold hundreds of thousands of clones, with just over 85% observed a single time. The sample comprised peripheral blood. All receptors come from a woman aged 30 to 39 with active or convalescent COVID-19.

The chain couples TRBV27 to TRBJ1-2; 7 positions agree with TRBD1. The CDR3 has 16 amino acids. Germline trimming cut 5 bases from V and 2 bases from J; bases unmatched to any gene: 11. CDR1 is MNHEY, CDR2 SMNVEV, per germline (reference sequence). The DNA for the CDR3 is TGTGCCAGCAGTCCCTTTTGGCAGGGGGAAAACTATGGCTACACCTTC. It yields the protein CASSPFWQGENYGYTF.

The chain couples TRBV3-1 (or the pseudogene TRBV3-2) to TRBJ1-1; D perhaps matches TRBD1 (6 bases). CDR1 LGHDT and CDR2 YNNKEL come from the germline V gene (reference sequence). V was cut by 0 bases and J by 6 bases, with 20 bases left in between. The CDR3 consists of 17 residues. The CDR3 DNA reads TGTGCCAGCAGCCAAGAGGGGGCGCTAGTCCTAAGCGCTGAAGCTTTCTTT. This sequence encodes CASSQEGALVLSAEAFF.

The V gene is TRBV12-3 or TRBV12-4, the J gene TRBJ1-4; possible D gene TRBD1, 5 bases. Trimming took off 6 bases at V and 5 bases at J, with 10 bases between the two ends. The CDR3 spans 13 residues. The chain's CDR3 is CASRDSRNEKLFF. The DNA of the CDR3 is TGTGCCAGCAGAGACAGTAGGAATGAAAAACTGTTTTTT.

This rearrangement joins TRBV24-1 to TRBJ1-5; D is possibly TRBD1 (6 bases). The ends were cut back, 6 bases at V and 3 bases at J, with 14 bases in the middle. This CDR3 has 15 residues. Germline assignment: CDR1 KGHDR and CDR2 SFDVKD. In nucleotides, the CDR3 is TGTGCCACCAGTCCCGCGTCAGGGGTCAATCAGCCCCAGCATTTT. Translating it yields CATSPASGVNQPQHF.

V is TRBV25-1 and J is TRBJ2-1; D gene unclear. The CDR3 totals 17 residues. The germline V gene encodes CDR1 MGHDK and CDR2 SYGVNS. V was cut by 2 bases and J by 5 bases, with 19 bases left in between. CDR3 DNA: TGTGCCAGCAGTGAAAAGAAAACCGCAGTCTTAAACAATGAGCAGTTCTTC. It yields the protein CASSEKKTAVLNNEQFF. Using reference TRBV25-1 and TRBJ2-1 for the parts outside the CDR3, the full variable domain is EADIYQTPRYLVIGTGKKITLECSQTMGHDKMYWYQQDPGMELHLIHYSYGVNSTEKGDLSSESTVSRIRTEHFPLTLESARPSHTSQYLCASSEKKTAVLNNEQFFGPGTRLTVL.